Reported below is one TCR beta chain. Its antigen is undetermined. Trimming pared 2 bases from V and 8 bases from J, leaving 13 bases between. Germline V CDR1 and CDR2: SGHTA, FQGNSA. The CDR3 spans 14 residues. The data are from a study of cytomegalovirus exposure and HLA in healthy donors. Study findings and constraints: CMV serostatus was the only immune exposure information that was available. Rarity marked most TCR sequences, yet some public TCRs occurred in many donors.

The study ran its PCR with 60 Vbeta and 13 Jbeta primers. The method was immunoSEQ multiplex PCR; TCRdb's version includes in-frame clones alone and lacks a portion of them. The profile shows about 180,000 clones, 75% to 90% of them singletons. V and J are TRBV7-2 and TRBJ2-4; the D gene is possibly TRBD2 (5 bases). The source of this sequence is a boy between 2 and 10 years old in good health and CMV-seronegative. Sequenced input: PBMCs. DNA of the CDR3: TGTGCCAGCAGCTTATTGGGCCTCGGGGACATTCAGTACTTC. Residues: CASSLLGLGDIQYF. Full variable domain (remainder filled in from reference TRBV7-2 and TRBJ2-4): GAGVSQSPSNKVTEKGKDVELRCDPISGHTALYWYRQSLGQGLEFLIYFQGNSAPDKSGLPSDRFSAERTGGSVSTLTIQRTQQEDSAVYLCASSLLGLGDIQYFGAGTRLSVL.